One sample yielded the 12 T cell receptor beta chains listed below, sequenced in a study of T-cell reconstitution after alpha-beta-depleted transplantation in children. Construction of the TCRbeta library involved unique molecular identifiers. TCRdb independently ran MiXCR on the PCR reads; one entry per CDR3 protein. The sample has 250,000 or so distinct CDR3 sequences; around 8% are singletons. The material was PBMCs, mostly from graft donor cells, obtained 180 days after TCRalphabeta/CD19-depleted stem cell transplant. The origin of the receptors is a male patient younger than 18 who had a stem cell transplant for acute lymphoblastic leukemia, so the T cells may come from the graft donor.

This clonotype was detected many times. This rearrangement joins TRBV20-1 to TRBJ1-4; D not certain. CDR3 size: 13 residues. CDR1 and CDR2 from the germline V gene are DFQATT and SNEGSKA (reference sequence). V was trimmed by 3 bases and J by 7 bases, leaving 12 bases between them. In DNA, the CDR3 is TGCAGTGCTAGTTTGGCAGGTTCTGAAAAACTGTTTTTT. Translation: CSASLAGSEKLFF.

This clonotype came up many times. The J gene is TRBJ2-7, the V gene TRBV6-5; no firm D call. This CDR3 comprises 12 residues. Germline V CDR1 and CDR2: MNHEY, SVGAGI. V lost 5 bases and J lost 3, with 8 bases in between. This CDR3 is CASSPHGYEQYF. Here the CDR3 DNA reads TGTGCCAGCAGTCCACACGGCTACGAGCAGTACTTC.

This clonotype was counted many times. The chain combines TRBV29-1 with TRBJ2-5; D not certain. The CDR3 sequence is 12 residues long. The V end lost 2 bases, the J end lost 5 bases, and 9 bases lay between the germline ends. In germline, CDR1 is SQVTM, CDR2 ANQGSEA. In nucleotides, the CDR3 is TGCAGCGTTGAATTCAGTGCGGAGACCCAGTACTTC. Translating it yields CSVEFSAETQYF. The full variable domain, with the rest looked up from reference TRBV29-1 and TRBJ2-5, is SAVISQKPSRDICQRGTSLTIQCQVDSQVTMMFWYRQQPGQSLTLIATANQGSEATYESGFVIDKFPISRPNLTFSTLTVSNMSPEDSSIYLCSVEFSAETQYFGPGTRLLVL.

This clonotype came up many times. CDR3 loop: CASSSLDRVYGYTF. The CDR3 nucleotides read TGTGCCAGCAGTTCCCTGGACAGGGTCTATGGCTACACCTTC. The chain is built from TRBV12-3 or TRBV12-4 and TRBJ1-2, with TRBD1 identical over 8 bases. The CDR3 has 14 residues. Trimming cost V 4 bases and J 4 bases; bases outside gene matches: 5.

Note on this clonotype: Compared with germline, one end of the junction differs, possibly owing to a read error. The CDR3 sequence: CARSWPNKQFF. The CDR3 region has the DNA TGTGCCAGAAGCTGGCCCAATAAGCAGTTCTTC. The chain combines TRBV5-3 with TRBJ2-1; D uncertain. TRBV5-3 is an ORF for which the function is uncertain. This CDR3 comprises 11 residues.

Ten or more counts support this clonotype. The genes are TRBV7-9 and TRBJ2-5; D gene uncertain. This CDR3 contains 12 residues. V lost 5 bases and J lost 5, with 9 bases in between. Per germline, CDR1 SEHNR and CDR2 FQNEAQ (reference sequence). The CDR3 region is CASSLKKETQYF. The CDR3, as DNA: TGTGCCAGCAGCCTTAAAAAGGAGACCCAGTACTTC.

This clonotype was counted once. This may arise from a read error, as a much more abundant clone is one base away. The chain uses TRBV3-1 and TRBJ1-1; D may be TRBD1 (5 bases). This CDR3 contains 15 residues. The germline V gene has CDR1 LGHDT and CDR2 YNNKEL (reference sequence). CDR3 amino acids: CATSKAGRAVTEAFF. The CDR3 DNA reads as TGTGCCACCAGCAAGGCAGGGAGGGCAGTCACTGAAGCTTTCTTT.

Note on this clonotype: A much larger clone differs from this one at a single base, so this may be a read error. The chain uses TRBV5-1 and TRBJ2-3, with no clear D. Germline assignment: CDR1 SGHRS and CDR2 YFSETQ. V was shortened by 1 base and J by 2 bases, with 17 bases between the two germline ends. CDR3 size: 17 residues. The chain's CDR3 is CASSLLDPRFATDTQYF. Here the CDR3 DNA reads TGCGCCAGCAGCTTGTTGGACCCTCGGTTCGCCACAGATACGCAGTATTTT.

This clonotype was counted ten times or more. The rearrangement uses TRBV9 and TRBJ2-6, with D perhaps matching TRBD2 (5 bases). The CDR3 is 16 residues long. Germline CDR1 and CDR2: SGDLS and YYNGEE. V was cut by 0 bases and J by 2 bases, with 9 bases left in between. DNA of the CDR3: TGTGCCAGCAGCGTAGGTCGGGGTGCTGGGGCCAACGTCCTGACTTTC. Its translation is CASSVGRGAGANVLTF. The variable domain in full, completed from reference TRBV9 and TRBJ2-6, reads DSGVTQTPKHLITATGQRVTLRCSPRSGDLSVYWYQQSLDQGLQFLIQYYNGEERAKGNILERFSAQQFPDLHSELNLSSLELGDSALYFCASSVGRGAGANVLTFGAGSRLTVL.

This clonotype was detected ten times or more. The gene calls are TRBV28 and TRBJ1-6; D call uncertain. This CDR3 spans 14 amino acids. Trimming left V 6 bases short and J 10 bases short, with 16 bases between. Per germline, CDR1 MDHEN and CDR2 SYDVKM. This chain's CDR3 is CASSIRAVGSPLHF. Written as DNA, the CDR3 is TGTGCCAGCAGCATCCGGGCTGTCGGCTCACCCCTCCACTTT.

There are many counts of this clonotype. The V and J genes are TRBV3-1 and TRBJ1-3; maybe TRBD1 (6 bases). Trimming removed 2 bases from V and 0 bases from J, with 8 bases in between. Germline CDR1 LGHDT, CDR2 YNNKEL (reference sequence). The CDR3 contains 15 residues. The CDR3 DNA is TGTGCCAGCAGCCAACAGGGGCACTCTGGAAACACCATATATTTT. It is translated as CASSQQGHSGNTIYF. The full variable domain, completed using reference TRBV3-1 and TRBJ1-3, is DTAVSQTPKYLVTQMGNDKSIKCEQNLGHDTMYWYKQDSKKFLKIMFSYNNKELIINETVPNRFSPKSPDKAHLNLHINSLELGDSAVYFCASSQQGHSGNTIYFGEGSWLTVV.

This clonotype was detected many times. CDR3 sequence: CASSPQLVDSLNQPQHF. The CDR3 DNA sequence: TGCGCCAGCAGCCCTCAACTTGTCGACAGTCTCAATCAGCCCCAGCATTTT. The chain uses TRBV4-1 and TRBJ1-5; D perhaps matches TRBD1 (5 bases). The CDR3 covers 17 residues. Trimming stripped 4 bases from V and 3 bases from J, with 19 bases between. Germline V CDR1 and CDR2: MGHRA, YSYEKL.